The rows below give T cell receptor beta chains drawn from one sample of a study of cytomegalovirus exposure and HLA in healthy donors. Libraries were prepared by immunoSEQ multiplex PCR; TCRdb keeps only in-frame clonotypes and omits some of them. This sample's table reports approximately 72,000 clones. Sequencing was done on a sample of PBMCs. These receptors came from a middle-aged man in good health and CMV-seronegative. CDR3s include the opening cysteine and the closing phenylalanine or tryptophan. D genes are given only for firm matches.

v_call	j_call	d_call	cdr3_nt	cdr3_aa
TRBV2	TRBJ1-2	TRBD1	TGTGCCAGCAGTGAAACCTGGACAGGGGGGAGCACGAAAGGCTACACCTTC	CASSETWTGGSTKGYTF
TRBV5-4	TRBJ2-1	NA	TGTGCCAGCAGCCAGGGACTCCTGTCCTACAATGAGCAGTTCTTC	CASSQGLLSYNEQFF
TRBV28	TRBJ1-2	TRBD1	TGTGCCAGCAGTTTCGAACAGGGGGTACATAGTAACTATGGCTACACCTTC	CASSFEQGVHSNYGYTF
TRBV27	TRBJ2-7	TRBD1	TGTGCCAGCAGGGGGACAGGAGACTCCTACGAGCAGTACTTC	CASRGTGDSYEQYF
TRBV6-1	TRBJ2-3	NA	TGTGCCAGCAGTGAAGACGGGGGAGCGAGGGCTCAGGGAACGCAGTATTTT	CASSEDGGARAQGTQYF
TRBV28	TRBJ1-4	TRBD1	TGTGCCAGCAGACGCCGGGACAGCGAAAAACTGTTTTTT	CASRRRDSEKLFF
TRBV6-1	TRBJ2-7	NA	TGTGCCAGCAACCGGGACTTCCGATTCGTGTACGAGCAGTACTTC	CASNRDFRFVYEQYF
TRBV5-5	TRBJ2-1	NA	TGTGCCAGCAGCTGGGGGGGCGACAATGAGCAGTTCTTC	CASSWGGDNEQFF
TRBV7-2	TRBJ2-1	TRBD2	TGTGCCAGCAGCGGAGCGCTTGCTAGCGGGGGGCTCTCCAATGAGCAGTTCTTC	CASSGALASGGLSNEQFF
TRBV9	TRBJ1-3	NA	TGTGCCAGCAGCGCAACCGGGACACCGGTTGGAAACACCATATATTTT	CASSATGTPVGNTIYF
TRBV20-1	TRBJ2-1	NA	TGCAGCGTGAGGGAATACAATGAGCAGTTCTTC	CSVREYNEQFF
TRBV7-3	TRBJ2-5	TRBD2	TGTGCCAGCAGCGGACCGGGACTAGGGGAGACCCAGTACTTC	CASSGPGLGETQYF
TRBV4-1	TRBJ2-1	NA	TGCGCCAGCAGCCAAGAGGGGGTGGCGGGGAATGAGCAGTTCTTC	CASSQEGVAGNEQFF
TRBV4-1	TRBJ2-7	TRBD1	TGCGCCAGCAGCCAAGATTCGGCAGGGGGCCGTTTCTACGAGCAGTACTTC	CASSQDSAGGRFYEQYF
TRBV13	TRBJ2-3	NA	TGTGCCAGCAGCCCGGTTCTAGCGAGCACAGATACGCAGTATTTT	CASSPVLASTDTQYF
TRBV10-1	TRBJ2-7	NA	TGCGCCAGCAGTGACCCCCCCGGGGACGAGCAGTACTTC	CASSDPPGDEQYF
TRBV25-1	TRBJ1-2	NA	TGTGCCAGCAGGTCCGAGAGGCTATATGGCTACACCTTC	CASRSERLYGYTF
TRBV5-1	TRBJ2-1	TRBD1	TGCGCCAGCAGCCTGGGACAGGGCTCCTACAATGAGCAGTTCTTC	CASSLGQGSYNEQFF
TRBV27	TRBJ1-5	NA	TGTGCCACCCAAGGGGAGGGAGGGCAGCCCCAGCATTTT	CATQGEGGQPQHF
TRBV7-9	TRBJ2-5	NA	TGTGCCAGCAGCACCTCCCCCCGAGGGGGAGAGACCCAGTACTTC	CASSTSPRGGETQYF
TRBV19	TRBJ2-1	TRBD2	TGTGCCAGTAGTATCCGGCGGGGGGGCCTTAATGAGCAGTTCTTC	CASSIRRGGLNEQFF
TRBV10-2	TRBJ1-5	TRBD1	TGCGCCAGCAGTGAGGCTCTAGGGACAGCCAATCAGCCCCAGCATTTT	CASSEALGTANQPQHF
TRBV19	TRBJ2-1	TRBD1	TGTGCCAGTAAAAGATCGGGACAGCAAAACAATGAGCAGTTCTTC	CASKRSGQQNNEQFF
TRBV19	TRBJ2-5	TRBD1	TGTGCCAGTAGCAAGGACAGGGGCTTCCAAGAGACCCAGTACTTC	CASSKDRGFQETQYF
TRBV7-6	TRBJ2-1	TRBD2	TGTGCCAGCAGCGGAGGGACTAGCGGGGGGGGCAATGAGCAGTTCTTC	CASSGGTSGGGNEQFF
TRBV6-5	TRBJ2-7	NA	TGTGCCAGCAGTCCCCAGGGGCTCCCCTCCTACGAGCAGTACTTC	CASSPQGLPSYEQYF
TRBV2	TRBJ1-1	TRBD1	TGTGCCAGCAGGGACAGGGGGCACACTGAAGCTTTCTTT	CASRDRGHTEAFF
TRBV29-1	TRBJ1-2	TRBD1	TGCAGCGTTGAATGCCTGGACAGGGGGCGTGGCTACACCTTC	CSVECLDRGRGYTF
TRBV4-1	TRBJ1-2	NA	TGCGCCAGCAGCCCTCTCCCGGGTGACCCCTCTGGCTACACCTTC	CASSPLPGDPSGYTF
TRBV4-2	TRBJ2-3	TRBD2	TGTGCCAGCAGCCTGCCCGGGACTAGCGGCACAGATACGCAGTATTTT	CASSLPGTSGTDTQYF
TRBV5-1	TRBJ2-7	TRBD2	TGCGCCAGCAGCTTGGGGCGGGCGGGGGGCCTCGAGCAGTACTTC	CASSLGRAGGLEQYF
TRBV27	TRBJ2-7	TRBD1	TGTGCCAGCCACCGGGGACAGGGCTCCTACGAGCAGTACTTC	CASHRGQGSYEQYF
TRBV2	TRBJ1-2	TRBD1	TGTGCCAGCAGCCTTGGACAGGGCTATGGCTACACCTTC	CASSLGQGYGYTF
TRBV25-1	TRBJ1-1	NA	TGTGCCAGCAGGCAGACCAGGGGCCTCGAAGCTTTCTTT	CASRQTRGLEAFF
TRBV11-2	TRBJ2-1	NA	TGTGCCAGCAGCTTAGAAGGGGCCCTGAATAATGAGCAGTTCTTC	CASSLEGALNNEQFF
TRBV19	TRBJ1-5	TRBD1	TGTGCCAGTAGTAGGGACAGCGCGAGCAATCAGCCCCAGCATTTT	CASSRDSASNQPQHF
TRBV10-3	TRBJ1-6	NA	TGTGCCGTCAAACCAGGGTTGGTCTCACCCCTCCACTTT	CAVKPGLVSPLHF
TRBV4-1	TRBJ2-1	TRBD1	TGCGCCAGCAGCCAACAGACAGGGGTGAGGAATGAGCAGTTCTTC	CASSQQTGVRNEQFF
TRBV6-5	TRBJ1-1	NA	TGTGCCAGCAGGCGGGGGAGGTCCACTGAAGCTTTCTTT	CASRRGRSTEAFF
TRBV18	TRBJ2-5	NA	TGTGCCAGCTCTACTTCTGTAGAGACCCAGTACTTC	CASSTSVETQYF
TRBV4-1	TRBJ2-1	TRBD2	TGCGCCAGCAGCCAAGGGGGGGGATCCTACAATGAGCAGTTCTTC	CASSQGGGSYNEQFF
TRBV29-1	TRBJ2-1	NA	TGCAGCGTTGCAGGGGACTCCTACAATGAGCAGTTCTTC	CSVAGDSYNEQFF
TRBV25-1	TRBJ2-7	NA	TGTGCCAGCAGTGGCTACAGCTTCGACTCCTACGAGCAGTACTTC	CASSGYSFDSYEQYF
TRBV6-1	TRBJ1-2	NA	TGTGCCAGCAGTGAAGTCGGCAGGGAAAGGGATGGCTACACCTTC	CASSEVGRERDGYTF
TRBV30	TRBJ2-4	TRBD2	TGTGCCTGGCATCCCGGGAGGGCCAAAAACATTCAGTACTTC	CAWHPGRAKNIQYF
TRBV28	TRBJ2-2	TRBD2	TGTGCCAGCAGTTCAAGGGGCGGGGGGAACACCGGGGAGCTGTTTTTT	CASSSRGGGNTGELFF
TRBV25-1	TRBJ2-2	TRBD2	TGTGCCAGCAGTGCCCCGGGACTAGCGGGCACCGGGGAGCTGTTTTTT	CASSAPGLAGTGELFF
TRBV7-9	TRBJ2-7	TRBD1	TGTGCCAGCAGCCCCCGGGACAGTTCCTACGAGCAGTACTTC	CASSPRDSSYEQYF
TRBV7-2	TRBJ2-2	TRBD2	TGTGCCAGCAGCCCCCCCGGGACTAGCGACGGCGGGGAGCTGTTTTTT	CASSPPGTSDGGELFF
TRBV18	TRBJ1-1	TRBD1	TGTGCCAGCTCAAAGACAGGGGGCAGAGGCACTGAAGCTTTCTTT	CASSKTGGRGTEAFF
TRBV5-4	TRBJ2-5	TRBD1	TGTGCCAGCAGCTCCAAAACCGGGACAGGGGTCGAGACCCAGTACTTC	CASSSKTGTGVETQYF
TRBV7-2	TRBJ1-3	NA	TGTGCCAGCAGCTTAGGAGGGTACTCTGGAAACACCATATATTTT	CASSLGGYSGNTIYF
TRBV27	TRBJ2-2	NA	TGTGCCAGCAGTTTTCTATACGGGGAGCTGTTTTTT	CASSFLYGELFF
TRBV6-5	TRBJ1-2	NA	TGTGCCAGCAGTTACTCGAAAGGGGGCTATGGCTACACCTTC	CASSYSKGGYGYTF
TRBV7-9	TRBJ1-4	NA	TGTGCCAGCAGCCACCCAGGGGAGGGTGAAAAACTGTTTTTT	CASSHPGEGEKLFF